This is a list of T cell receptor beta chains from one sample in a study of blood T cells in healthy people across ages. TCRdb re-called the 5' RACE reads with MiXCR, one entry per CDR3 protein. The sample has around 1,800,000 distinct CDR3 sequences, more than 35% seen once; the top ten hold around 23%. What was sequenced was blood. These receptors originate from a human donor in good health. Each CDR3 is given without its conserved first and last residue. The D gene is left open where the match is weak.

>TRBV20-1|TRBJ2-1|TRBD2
SAGGLEGTYNEQF
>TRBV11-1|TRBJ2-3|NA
ASSPEDRADTQY
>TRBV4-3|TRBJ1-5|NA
ASSLQQNQPQH
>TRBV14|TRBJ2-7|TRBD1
ASSQEPGTGTYEQY
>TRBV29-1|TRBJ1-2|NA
SVETGGYGYT
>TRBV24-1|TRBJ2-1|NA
ATSDPTLVGNEQF
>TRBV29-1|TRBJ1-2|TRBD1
SVVLQGEGNYGYT
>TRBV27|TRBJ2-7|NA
ASMRDGPHYEQY
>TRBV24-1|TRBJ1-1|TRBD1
ATSDSQGVGTEAF
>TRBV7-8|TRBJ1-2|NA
ASSLGVLFGYT
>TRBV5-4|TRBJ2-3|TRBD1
ASSDRGREDTQY
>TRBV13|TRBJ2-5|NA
ASSTDTGETQY
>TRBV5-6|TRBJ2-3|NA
ASSLSRRGRGDTQY
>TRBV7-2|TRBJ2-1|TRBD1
ASSFQGALYEQF
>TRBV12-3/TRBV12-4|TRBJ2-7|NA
ASSFGAGSNEQY
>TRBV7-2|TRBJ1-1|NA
ASSLTSGQHEAEAF
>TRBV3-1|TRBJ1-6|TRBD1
ASSHGQGGSPLH
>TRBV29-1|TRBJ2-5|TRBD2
SVRGEGGGGREAQY
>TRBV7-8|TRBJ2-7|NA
ASSPGGGKSYNEQY
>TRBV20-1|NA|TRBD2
SAPSGGALETQY
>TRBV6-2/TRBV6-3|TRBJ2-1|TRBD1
ASSSQGTEQF
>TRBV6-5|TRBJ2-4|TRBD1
ASSYSDRADNEQY
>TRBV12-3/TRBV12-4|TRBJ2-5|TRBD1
ASSSVWGTGLQETQY
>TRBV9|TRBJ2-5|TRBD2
ASSPSGGRQYQETQY
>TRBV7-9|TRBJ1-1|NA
ASSLAWAGKGGTEAF
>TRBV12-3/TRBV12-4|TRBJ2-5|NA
ASSLRVVRETQY
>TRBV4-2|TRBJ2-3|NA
ASSQVLGGDTQY